Listed here are 5 T cell receptor beta chains from one sample, sequenced in a study of blood T cells in healthy people across ages (dated by TCRdb to the mid-2010s). Library preparation used 5' RACE. Data came from an Illumina HiSeq 2500. A second PCR of roughly 7 to 11 cycles was performed with a sample-barcoded 5' primer and a J-beta primer mix. TCRdb trimmed the raw reads at Q25, called clones with MiXCR and kept productive beta chains. Each record represents a unique CDR3 protein, reported with the most common genes and DNA among its rows. This sample has 1.5 million to 1.8 million distinct CDR3 sequences in its table, and approximately 42% of those were observed once. The ten largest clonotypes hold over 3.5% of the sample. The sample was blood. These TCRs come from a woman between 18 and 29 years old in good health.

The chain uses TRBV5-1 and TRBJ1-5; D call uncertain. Trimming shortened V by 1 base and J by 5 bases, and 7 bases separated the two germline ends. The CDR3 runs 13 residues. CDR1 is SGHRS and CDR2 is YFSETQ in the germline V gene. CDR3 in DNA: TGCGCCAGCAGCTTGTATTGGGATCAGCCCCAGCATTTT. Protein sequence: CASSLYWDQPQHF.

In DNA, the CDR3 is TGTGCCAGCAGCGTTCGACAGAACACTGAAGCTTTCTTT. Protein: CASSVRQNTEAFF. The gene calls are TRBV9 and TRBJ1-1; the D is unclear. This CDR3 has 13 residues. The V end lost 2 bases, the J end lost 1 base, and 6 bases lay between the germline ends. Germline V gives CDR1 SGDLS, CDR2 YYNGEE. Supplemented by reference TRBV9 and TRBJ1-1, the full variable domain reads DSGVTQTPKHLITATGQRVTLRCSPRSGDLSVYWYQQSLDQGLQFLIQYYNGEERAKGNILERFSAQQFPDLHSELNLSSLELGDSALYFCASSVRQNTEAFFGQGTRLTVV.

As concerns this clonotype: Because the CDR3's place on the DNA is in doubt, the DNA is left out and the CDR3 is given as listed by TCRdb. The CDR3 sequence: CASSQNAPFGQGASPNYGYAF. The chain couples TRBV4-2 to TRBJ1-2; the table gives TRBD1 as D, unverified against the DNA. Germline values: CDR1 LGHNA, CDR2 YNFKEQ. The CDR3 is 21 amino acids in total, end residues counted.

This chain connects TRBV7-2 to TRBJ1-3; D perhaps matches TRBD1 (6 bases). Trimming took off 4 bases at V and 1 base at J, with 11 bases between the two ends. This CDR3 spans 15 amino acids. Germline lookup yields CDR1 SGHTA and CDR2 FQGNSA. In DNA form, the CDR3 reads TGTGCCAGCAGCTGGAACACAGGGTCTGGAAACACCATATATTTT. Its protein is CASSWNTGSGNTIYF.

This clonotype has a handful of counts. This chain links TRBV20-1 with TRBJ1-4; possibly TRBD1 for D (5 bases). Germline assignment: CDR1 DFQATT and CDR2 SNEGSKA (reference sequence). This CDR3 region has 13 residues. V lost 6 bases to trimming and J lost 4 bases, with 12 bases between them. The CDR3 sequence is CSAGRGVNEKLFF. CDR3 coding DNA: TGCAGTGCAGGGCGAGGGGTTAATGAAAAACTGTTTTTT.